These 18 T cell receptor beta chains were all obtained from the same sample, sequenced in a study of T cell responses to AZD1222 COVID-19 vaccine (dated by TCRdb to the early 2020s). Per the publication, the time point label means: about 28 days (+/-7) after the second vaccine dose. Library construction relied on the immunoSEQ multiplex PCR assay. TCRdb mirrors the immuneACCESS table, restricted to in-frame sequences. Some clones are absent from its copies; in checked studies, under half trace to an unresolved V gene, and the reason for the others is unknown. The sample includes 180,000 or so clones, with roughly nine tenths observed a single time. 1% to 1.5% of the sample lies in the top ten. The sequencing used peripheral blood, collected 28 days after the second AZD1222 dose. The receptors stem from an adult who received the AZD1222 COVID-19 vaccine.

The rearrangement uses TRBV2 and TRBJ2-2; no definite D call. Trimming left V 4 bases short and J 4 bases short, with 7 bases between. Germline V gene sequence: CDR1 SNHLY, CDR2 FYNNEI. The CDR3 sequence is 13 residues long. The CDR3 loop is CASSVSSTGELFF. The DNA for the CDR3 is TGTGCCAGCAGTGTGTCGAGCACCGGGGAGCTGTTTTTT.

The count of this clone is one. This chain uses TRBV6-5 with TRBJ1-4, with 9 bases identical to TRBD1. In germline, CDR1 is MNHEY, CDR2 SVGAGI. Trimming took 8 bases from V and 8 from J; bases not matched to a gene: 9. The CDR3 contains 14 residues. The CDR3 reads CASFYRGLGEKLFF. Here the CDR3 DNA reads TGTGCCAGCTTCTACAGGGGGCTGGGGGAAAAACTGTTTTTT.

The V and J genes are TRBV14 and TRBJ1-2, with D unresolved. The CDR3 runs 16 residues. CDR1 is SGHDN and CDR2 is FVKESK in the germline V gene. V lost 8 bases, J lost 3 bases, and 22 bases lay in between. The CDR3 loop is CASSPHDLRLDYGYTF. CDR3 sequence (DNA): TGTGCCAGCTCTCCCCACGACTTGAGGTTAGACTATGGCTACACCTTC.

V and J are TRBV29-1 and TRBJ2-4; tentatively, D is TRBD2 (5 bases). Trimming shortened V by 5 bases and J by 8 bases, and 10 bases separated the two germline ends. The CDR3 loop spans 11 amino acids. In germline, CDR1 is SQVTM, CDR2 ANQGSEA. As DNA, the CDR3 is TGCAGCGTTCTGGAGGCGGACATTCAGTACTTC. It translates to CSVLEADIQYF. The full variable domain, in which reference TRBV29-1 and TRBJ2-4 provide the parts outside the CDR3, is SAVISQKPSRDICQRGTSLTIQCQVDSQVTMMFWYRQQPGQSLTLIATANQGSEATYESGFVIDKFPISRPNLTFSTLTVSNMSPEDSSIYLCSVLEADIQYFGAGTRLSVL.

The chain's CDR3 is CAWSVMLNEQFF. DNA for the CDR3: TGTGCCTGGAGTGTAATGCTCAATGAGCAGTTCTTC. The rearrangement links TRBV30 to TRBJ2-1; no reliable D call. Trimming removed 0 bases at V and 6 bases at J, with 6 bases between. The CDR3 sequence is 12 residues long. Germline V gives CDR1 GTSNPN, CDR2 SVGIG (reference sequence).

The chain couples TRBV6-4 to TRBJ2-1; TRBD2 matches 12 bases. With V trimmed by 2 bases and J by 4 bases, 3 bases remained unmatched. Germline loops: CDR1 MRHNA, CDR2 SNTAGT. The CDR3 is 16 residues long. The CDR3 protein is CASSDQGLAGYNEQFF. CDR3 bases: TGTGCCAGCAGTGACCAAGGACTAGCGGGGTACAATGAGCAGTTCTTC.

The V call is TRBV3-1 (or the pseudogene TRBV3-2), the J call TRBJ1-1, with D unresolved. The ends were cut back, 1 base at V and 1 base at J, with 10 bases in the middle. The V gene's germline CDR1 is LGHDT and CDR2 YNNKEL (reference sequence). The CDR3 runs to 15 residues. CDR3 sequence: CASSQATVRNTEAFF. Here the CDR3 DNA reads TGTGCCAGCAGCCAAGCTACGGTTAGGAACACTGAAGCTTTCTTT.

This chain connects TRBV30 to TRBJ1-2, with 9 bases aligning to TRBD1. The CDR3 loop spans 13 amino acids. Germline CDR1 and CDR2: GTSNPN and SVGIG (reference sequence). V lost 2 bases, J lost 7 bases, and 5 bases stayed unmatched. The CDR3 spells CAWSPDRGTGYTF. The CDR3 nucleotides read TGTGCCTGGAGTCCCGACAGGGGGACTGGCTACACCTTC.

J is TRBJ2-3 and V is TRBV7-3; 10 nucleotides line up with TRBD2. This CDR3 has 15 residues. The trim removed 4 bases at V and 2 bases at J, leaving 3 bases unmatched. Germline V gives CDR1 SGHTA, CDR2 FQGTGA. The CDR3 loop reads CASSSTSGTTDTQYF. As DNA, the CDR3 is TGTGCCAGCAGCTCCACTAGCGGGACCACAGATACGCAGTATTTT.

The chain couples TRBV2 to TRBJ1-5, with TRBD1 as a possible D gene (5 bases). V lost 4 bases to trimming and J lost 1 base, with 11 bases between them. The germline V gene encodes CDR1 SNHLY and CDR2 FYNNEI. There are 15 residues in the CDR3. DNA for the CDR3: TGTGCCAGCAGTGGTCCTCGGGGGAGCAATCAGCCCCAGCATTTT. Translated, it gives CASSGPRGSNQPQHF.

This chain connects TRBV3-1 (or the pseudogene TRBV3-2) to TRBJ1-2; weak D call: TRBD1 (6 bases). V was trimmed by 6 bases and J by 8 bases, leaving 13 bases between them. Germline V gives CDR1 LGHDT, CDR2 YNNKEL (reference sequence). The CDR3 has 12 residues. The CDR3 reads CASRATGEGYTF. The CDR3 coding sequence is TGTGCCAGCAGGGCGACAGGCGAGGGCTACACCTTC.

The genes are TRBV11-2 and TRBJ2-3; D is ambiguous. The CDR3 covers 12 residues. V lost 2 bases and J lost 3, with 3 bases in between. CDR1 is SGHAT, CDR2 FQNNGV, per germline. The DNA for the CDR3 is TGTGCCAGCAGCTTACGGACAGATACGCAGTATTTT. This translates into CASSLRTDTQYF.

The V gene is TRBV28, the J gene TRBJ1-2; perhaps TRBD1 as D (6 bases). The CDR3 is 13 residues long. CDR1 MDHEN and CDR2 SYDVKM come from the germline V gene. V was shortened by 6 bases and J by 4 bases, with 12 bases between the two germline ends. CDR3 residues: CASSPTGLYGYTF. The CDR3 region has the DNA TGTGCCAGCAGCCCGACAGGCCTCTATGGCTACACCTTC.

V usage is TRBV28 and J usage is TRBJ1-2, with D unresolved. Deletions cut 5 bases from V and 4 bases from J, with 11 bases between. This CDR3 spans 13 amino acids. CDR1 MDHEN and CDR2 SYDVKM come from the germline V gene. CDR3 sequence: CASSPGRLYGYTF. The DNA for the CDR3 is TGTGCCAGCAGTCCTGGCCGCCTCTATGGCTACACCTTC.

The genes are TRBV7-8 and TRBJ1-5; the match to TRBD1 covers 7 bases. The ends lost 3 bases at V and 1 base at J; junction bases unmatched: 12. The CDR3 has 18 residues. Germline-derived CDR1 and CDR2 are SGHVS and FQNEAQ. CDR3 sequence: CASSFSTEKGQSNQPQHF. CDR3 nucleotide sequence: TGTGCCAGCAGCTTTTCGACGGAGAAGGGACAGAGCAATCAGCCCCAGCATTTT.

This clone showed up just a few times. This chain uses TRBV19 with TRBJ1-2; tentatively, D is TRBD1 (5 bases). Deletions cut 11 bases from V and 1 base from J, with 14 bases between. CDR1 and CDR2 from the germline V gene are LNHDA and SQIVND (reference sequence). This CDR3 is built from 13 residues. In nucleotides, the CDR3 is TGTGCCGGGAGCCAGGGTGGTAACTATGGCTACACCTTC. Amino acids: CAGSQGGNYGYTF.

The CDR3 loop reads CASRAGGRYEQYF. CDR3 bases: TGTGCCAGCAGAGCAGGGGGCAGGTACGAGCAGTACTTC. This chain links TRBV13 with TRBJ2-7; 8 bases are shared with TRBD1. V dropped 6 bases and J dropped 4; count of bases not matched to a gene: 5. This CDR3 has 13 amino acids. Germline lookup yields CDR1 PRHDT and CDR2 FYEKMQ (reference sequence). The full variable domain, in which reference TRBV13 and TRBJ2-7 provide the parts outside the CDR3, is AAGVIQSPRHLIKEKRETATLKCYPIPRHDTVYWYQQGPGQDPQFLISFYEKMQSDKGSIPDRFSAQQFSDYHSELNMSSLELGDSALYFCASRAGGRYEQYFGPGTRLTVT.

The sample holds one count of this clone. This chain's CDR3 is CSGRQGGAEAFF. The CDR3 DNA sequence: TGCAGCGGCAGACAGGGCGGGGCTGAAGCTTTCTTT. The V gene is TRBV29-1, the J gene TRBJ1-1, with 7 bases identical to TRBD1. Germline CDR1 and CDR2: SQVTM and ANQGSEA. V lost 7 bases, J lost 6 bases, and 8 bases stayed unmatched. CDR3 length: 12 amino acids.